This T cell receptor (beta chain) stems from a study of blood T cell repertoires in COVID-19. Overall study context: Samples of COVID-19 (acute and convalescent) were obtained from the United States, Italy and Spain.

The data were produced by immunoSEQ multiplex PCR, yet TCRdb's version contains in-frame clones alone and is incomplete. The sample records 270,000 or so clones, nearly 90% being singletons. Trimming pared 4 bases from V and 3 bases from J, leaving 16 bases between. The CDR3 consists of 16 residues. From germline, CDR1 is MGHRA and CDR2 YSYEKL. The sequence came from a woman under 40 with COVID-19, enrolled during active disease. The sequencing sample was made of peripheral blood. J is TRBJ1-5 and V is TRBV4-1, with TRBD1 as a possible D gene (6 bases). The CDR3 reads CASSPSGQRNNQPQHF. CDR3 coding DNA: TGCGCCAGCAGCCCCTCGGGACAAAGGAACAATCAGCCCCAGCATTTT.